This T cell receptor beta chain was identified during a study of neoadjuvant anti-PD-1 for oral cavity cancer. Study details: Patients without progression got a fourth dose around day 43.

V lost 2 bases and J 0 bases, leaving 8 bases between the germline ends. This CDR3 spans 15 amino acids. Germline CDR1 is MNHEY and CDR2 is SVGAGI. Noted time point: after neoadjuvant nivolumab, at surgical resection. This table comes from immunoSEQ multiplex PCR, and its TCRdb copy is limited to in-frame clones, with some not included. The repertoire has around 10,000 clones, around 62% of them found once; the top ten carry approximately 7.8%. Sequencing used tumor tissue, obtained after nivolumab (anti-PD-1) treatment. J is TRBJ1-3 and V is TRBV6-5; no clear D gene. The clonotype originates from a person between 40 and 85 years old with oral cavity squamous cell carcinoma. CDR3 nucleotide sequence: TGTGCCAGCAGTTACGACGGCCTCTCTGGAAACACCATATATTTT. It yields the protein CASSYDGLSGNTIYF.